This TCR beta chain emerged from a study of shared clonotypes between healthy human individuals. Germline loops: CDR1 MNHEY, CDR2 SMNVEV (reference sequence). With 8 bases clipped from V and 3 bases from J, the junction kept 6 bases outside the gene matches. This CDR3 has 13 residues. Method: immunoSEQ multiplex PCR; TCRdb's copy keeps in-frame clones and lacks some. The table includes some 700,000 clones, about 90% detected once. Every one of the donors was a Caucasian adult that lived in Nashville, Tennessee. The clonotype was recovered from a man aged 18-30 years in good health. Some clones in this sample may be carry-over from other donors' samples. The sample consisted of memory CD8+ T cells from PBMCs. The subset: CD45RO+ cells pooled with CCR7-negative TemRA cells. The gene calls are TRBV27 and TRBJ2-7; 8 nucleotides line up with TRBD2. The CDR3 loop is CASVSGGGYEQYF. CDR3 in DNA: TGTGCCAGCGTGAGCGGGGGCGGCTACGAGCAGTACTTC.